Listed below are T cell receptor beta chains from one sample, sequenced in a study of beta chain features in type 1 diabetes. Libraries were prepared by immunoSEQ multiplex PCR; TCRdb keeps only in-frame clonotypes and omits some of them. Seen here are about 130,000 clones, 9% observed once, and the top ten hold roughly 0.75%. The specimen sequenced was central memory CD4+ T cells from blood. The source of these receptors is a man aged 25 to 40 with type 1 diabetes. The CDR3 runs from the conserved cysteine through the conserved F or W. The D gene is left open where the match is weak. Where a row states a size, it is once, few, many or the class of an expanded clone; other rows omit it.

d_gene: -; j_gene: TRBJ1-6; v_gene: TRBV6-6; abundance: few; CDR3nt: TGTGCCAGCAGTTCGGAGGCGGTCCTCTACTTT; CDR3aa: CASSSEAVLYF
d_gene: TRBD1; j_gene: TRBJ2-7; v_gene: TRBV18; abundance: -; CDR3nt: TGTGCCAGCTCACCGCTAGGGACAGGGGACTACGAGCAGTACTTC; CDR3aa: CASSPLGTGDYEQYF
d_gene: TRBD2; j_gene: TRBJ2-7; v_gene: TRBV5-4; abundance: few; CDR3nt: TGTGCCAGCAGCCCTAGCGGGGGCCTTTCCTACGAGCAGTACTTC; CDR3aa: CASSPSGGLSYEQYF
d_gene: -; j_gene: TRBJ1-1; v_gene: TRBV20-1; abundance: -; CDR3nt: TGCAGTGCGTGGCTGAACACTGAAGCTTTCTTT; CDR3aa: CSAWLNTEAFF
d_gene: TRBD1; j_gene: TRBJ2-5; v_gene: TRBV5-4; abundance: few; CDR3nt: TGTGCCAGCAGCTCGGACAGGGGACGAGAGACCCAGTACTTC; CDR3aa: CASSSDRGRETQYF
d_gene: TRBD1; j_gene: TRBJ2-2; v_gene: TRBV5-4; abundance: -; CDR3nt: TGTGCCAGCAGCTTACCGGGACAGGGGGGTACCGGGGAGCTGTTTTTT; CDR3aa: CASSLPGQGGTGELFF
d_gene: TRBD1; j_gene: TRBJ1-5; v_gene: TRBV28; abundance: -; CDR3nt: TGTGCCAGCAGTTTGGGGGGACAGGGCCAGCCCCAGCATTTT; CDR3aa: CASSLGGQGQPQHF
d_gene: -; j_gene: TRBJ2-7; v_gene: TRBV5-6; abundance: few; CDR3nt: TGTGCCAGCAGCTTGCAAGCATCTGAGCTGTACTTC; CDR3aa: CASSLQASELYF
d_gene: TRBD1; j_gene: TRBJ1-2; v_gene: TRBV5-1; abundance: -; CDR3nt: TGCGCCAGCAGCTTGGCAGGACAGGGAGTCGATGGCTACACCTTC; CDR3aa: CASSLAGQGVDGYTF
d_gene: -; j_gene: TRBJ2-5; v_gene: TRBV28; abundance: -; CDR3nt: TGTGCCAGCAGTTCTCCCCCCCGGGTAGGCGAGACCCAGTACTTC; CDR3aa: CASSSPPRVGETQYF
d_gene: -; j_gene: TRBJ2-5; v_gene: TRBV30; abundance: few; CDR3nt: TGTGCCTGTTACCTTGAACAGGGAAAGACCCAGTACTTC; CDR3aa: CACYLEQGKTQYF
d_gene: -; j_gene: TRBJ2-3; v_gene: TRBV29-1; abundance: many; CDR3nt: TGCAGCGTAGGTGAAGTGGGCACGCAGTATTTT; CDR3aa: CSVGEVGTQYF
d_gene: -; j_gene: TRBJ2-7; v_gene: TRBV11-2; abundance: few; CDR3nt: TGTGCCAGCAGCCCCAGTGGGGGGAGACCCTACGAGCAGTACTTC; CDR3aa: CASSPSGGRPYEQYF
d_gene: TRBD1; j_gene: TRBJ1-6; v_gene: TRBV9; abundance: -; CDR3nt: TGTGCCAGCAGCGTCGGGACAGGGTATAATTCACCCCTCCACTTT; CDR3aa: CASSVGTGYNSPLHF
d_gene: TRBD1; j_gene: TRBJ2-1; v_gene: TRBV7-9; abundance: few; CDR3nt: TGTGCCAGCAGCTTCGGGACAGGTTTGGGGCAGTTCTTC; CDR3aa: CASSFGTGLGQFF
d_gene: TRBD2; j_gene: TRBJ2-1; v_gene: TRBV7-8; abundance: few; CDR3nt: TGTGCCAGCAGCCCCAGGGTAGCGGGGTTGTCCTACAATGAGCAGTTCTTC; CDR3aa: CASSPRVAGLSYNEQFF
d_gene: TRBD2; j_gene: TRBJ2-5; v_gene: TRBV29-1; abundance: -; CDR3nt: TGCAGCGCCAGAGCGGGGGGCATAGAGACCCAGTACTTC; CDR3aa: CSARAGGIETQYF
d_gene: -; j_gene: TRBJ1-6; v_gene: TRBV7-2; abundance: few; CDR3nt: TGTGCCAGCAGCCCTCACGAGGGGGGGGTCGGTTCACCCCTCCACTTT; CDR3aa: CASSPHEGGVGSPLHF
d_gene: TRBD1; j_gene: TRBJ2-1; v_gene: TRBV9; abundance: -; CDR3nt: TGTGCCAGCAGCGTGACCGGGACAGGGAAGGACAATGAGCAGTTCTTC; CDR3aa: CASSVTGTGKDNEQFF
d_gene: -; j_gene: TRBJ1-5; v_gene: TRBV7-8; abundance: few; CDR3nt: TGTGCCAGCAGCCCCCAGGACAGCAACTGGTTGCCCCAGCATTTT; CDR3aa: CASSPQDSNWLPQHF
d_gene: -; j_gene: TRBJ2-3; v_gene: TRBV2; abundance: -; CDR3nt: TGTGCCAGCAGTCGACAGGCAGATACGCAGTATTTT; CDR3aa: CASSRQADTQYF
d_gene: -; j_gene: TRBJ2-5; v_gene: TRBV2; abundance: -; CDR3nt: TGTGCCAGCGGGGAGGTCCAAGAGACCCAGTACTTC; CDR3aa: CASGEVQETQYF
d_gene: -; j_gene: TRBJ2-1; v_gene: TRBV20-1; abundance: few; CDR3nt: TGCAGTGCTAGTTACTACAATGAGCAGTTCTTC; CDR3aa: CSASYYNEQFF
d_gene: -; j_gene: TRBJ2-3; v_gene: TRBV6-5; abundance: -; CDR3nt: TGTGCCAGCAGCCCACCCGAGGCCGATACGCAGTATTTT; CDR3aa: CASSPPEADTQYF
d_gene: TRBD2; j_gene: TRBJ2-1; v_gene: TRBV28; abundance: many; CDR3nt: TGTGCCAGCAGCACGGGACTAGCGCGCGAGCAGTTCTTC; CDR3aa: CASSTGLAREQFF
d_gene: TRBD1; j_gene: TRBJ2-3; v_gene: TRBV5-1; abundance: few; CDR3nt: TGCGCCAGCAGCCTCCGGGACAGCGGCACAGATACGCAGTATTTT; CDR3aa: CASSLRDSGTDTQYF
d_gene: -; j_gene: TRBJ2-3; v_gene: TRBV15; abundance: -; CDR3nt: TGTGCCACCAGCTGGTCAGGGTATGGTACGCAGTATTTT; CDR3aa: CATSWSGYGTQYF
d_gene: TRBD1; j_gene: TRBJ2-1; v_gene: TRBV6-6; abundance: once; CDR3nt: TGTGCCAGCAGTAAGACAGGGATCGGCAATGAGCAGTTCTTC; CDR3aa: CASSKTGIGNEQFF
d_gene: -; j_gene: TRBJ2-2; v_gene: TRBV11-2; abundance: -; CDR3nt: TGTGCCAGCAGCTTAGGTCCTGCGAACACCGGGGAGCTGTTTTTT; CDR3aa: CASSLGPANTGELFF
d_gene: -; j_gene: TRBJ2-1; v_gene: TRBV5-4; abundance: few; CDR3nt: TGTGCCAGCAGCTTGTTTGCGGGGGCTTCCTACAATGAGCAGTTCTTC; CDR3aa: CASSLFAGASYNEQFF
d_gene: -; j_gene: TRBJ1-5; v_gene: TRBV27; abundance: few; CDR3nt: TGTGCCAGCAGTTTGGTAGGCAGAGGAAATCAGCCCCAGCATTTT; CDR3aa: CASSLVGRGNQPQHF
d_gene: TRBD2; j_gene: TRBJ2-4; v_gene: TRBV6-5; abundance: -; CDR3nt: TGTGCCAGCAGTCTTACTGGGGGGGGCAAAAACATTCAGTACTTC; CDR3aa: CASSLTGGGKNIQYF
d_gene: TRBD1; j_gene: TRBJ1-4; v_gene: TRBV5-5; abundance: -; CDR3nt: TGTGCCAGCAGCTTGCGGGGACAGGGGAATGAAAAACTGTTTTTT; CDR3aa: CASSLRGQGNEKLFF
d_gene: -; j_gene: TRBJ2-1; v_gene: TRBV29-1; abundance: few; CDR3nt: TGCAGCGTTGAAGAGCGGAGTGATGAGCAGTTCTTC; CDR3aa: CSVEERSDEQFF
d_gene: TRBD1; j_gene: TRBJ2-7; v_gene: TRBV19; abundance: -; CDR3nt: TGTGCCAGTAGTACCATCCAGGGACAGGGGTCCTACGAGCAGTACTTC; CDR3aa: CASSTIQGQGSYEQYF
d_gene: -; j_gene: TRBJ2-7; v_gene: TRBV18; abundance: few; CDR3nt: TGTGCCAGCTCACCACCTGCCCAGGGGTTTGGCGAGCAGTACTTC; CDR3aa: CASSPPAQGFGEQYF
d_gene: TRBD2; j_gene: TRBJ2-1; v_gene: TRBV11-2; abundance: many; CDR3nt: TGTGCCAGCAGCCTCGGGGGGGCTGGGGCTCCCAATGAGCAGTTCTTC; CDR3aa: CASSLGGAGAPNEQFF
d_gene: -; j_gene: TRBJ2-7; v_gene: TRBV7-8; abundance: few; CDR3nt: TGTGCCAGCAGCTTAGACAGGGACGAGCAGTACTTC; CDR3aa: CASSLDRDEQYF
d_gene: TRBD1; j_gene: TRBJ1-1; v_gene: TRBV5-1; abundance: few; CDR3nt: TGCGCCAGCAGCTCGGGACAGGGCACTGAAGCTTTCTTT; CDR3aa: CASSSGQGTEAFF
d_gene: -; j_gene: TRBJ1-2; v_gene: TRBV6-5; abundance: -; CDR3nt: TGTGCCAGCAGTTACTCCGGCAGGGCTGGCTATGGCTACACCTTC; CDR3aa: CASSYSGRAGYGYTF
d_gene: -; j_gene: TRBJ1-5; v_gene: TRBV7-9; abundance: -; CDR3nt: TGTGCCAGCAGCGTCGATAGTCGGCCCCAGCATTTT; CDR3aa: CASSVDSRPQHF
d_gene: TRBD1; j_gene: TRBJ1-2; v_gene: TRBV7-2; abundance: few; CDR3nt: TGTGCCAGCAGCACCCGGGACAGGGGTCGCGGCTACACCTTC; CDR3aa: CASSTRDRGRGYTF
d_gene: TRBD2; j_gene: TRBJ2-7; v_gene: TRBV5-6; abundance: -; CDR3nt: TGTGCCAGCAGCTTGGCCACTAGCGGTGGTCCCTACGAGCAGTACTTC; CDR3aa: CASSLATSGGPYEQYF
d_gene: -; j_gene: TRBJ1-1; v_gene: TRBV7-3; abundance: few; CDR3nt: TGTGCCAGCAGCTTAAACGAGGAAACTGAAGCTTTCTTT; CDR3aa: CASSLNEETEAFF
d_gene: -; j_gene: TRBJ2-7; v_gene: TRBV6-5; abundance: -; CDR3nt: TGTGCCAGCACCAGGGATGGGGACTACGAGCAGTACTTC; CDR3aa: CASTRDGDYEQYF